This T cell receptor (beta chain) was sequenced in a study of T cells after yellow fever vaccination. Overall study context: Libraries from low-cell-number fractions were prepared with the SMART-Seq v4 Ultra Low Input RNA kit.

Germline CDR1 reads LGHNA; CDR2 reads YSLEER. The CDR3 spans 18 residues. Trimming shortened V by 3 bases and J by 0 bases, and 19 bases separated the two germline ends. Study-wide results and caveats: A weaker but faster secondary response was observed, peaking on day 5 versus 15. Across the CD4 and CD8 compartments, a small share of clonotypes was present in both. The study re-detected most primary-vaccination clones after the booster (96% CD4, roughly 90% CD8).

Each CDR3 protein is one row after TCRdb ran MiXCR on the 5' RACE reads. Of hundreds of thousands of distinct CDR3 sequences detected, 13% appear once; the ten largest clones hold over 13%. Turning to this clonotype: Its antigen is not known.

The sample was PBMCs, taken on the day of the yellow fever booster vaccination. The V and J genes are TRBV4-3 and TRBJ2-3; no reliable D call. The sequence derives from a man between 25 and 39 years old who received the YFV17D yellow fever vaccine. CDR3 loop: CASSQARGRWASTDTQYF. In DNA form, the CDR3 reads TGCGCCAGCAGCCAGGCTAGAGGACGCTGGGCAAGCACAGATACGCAGTATTTT.